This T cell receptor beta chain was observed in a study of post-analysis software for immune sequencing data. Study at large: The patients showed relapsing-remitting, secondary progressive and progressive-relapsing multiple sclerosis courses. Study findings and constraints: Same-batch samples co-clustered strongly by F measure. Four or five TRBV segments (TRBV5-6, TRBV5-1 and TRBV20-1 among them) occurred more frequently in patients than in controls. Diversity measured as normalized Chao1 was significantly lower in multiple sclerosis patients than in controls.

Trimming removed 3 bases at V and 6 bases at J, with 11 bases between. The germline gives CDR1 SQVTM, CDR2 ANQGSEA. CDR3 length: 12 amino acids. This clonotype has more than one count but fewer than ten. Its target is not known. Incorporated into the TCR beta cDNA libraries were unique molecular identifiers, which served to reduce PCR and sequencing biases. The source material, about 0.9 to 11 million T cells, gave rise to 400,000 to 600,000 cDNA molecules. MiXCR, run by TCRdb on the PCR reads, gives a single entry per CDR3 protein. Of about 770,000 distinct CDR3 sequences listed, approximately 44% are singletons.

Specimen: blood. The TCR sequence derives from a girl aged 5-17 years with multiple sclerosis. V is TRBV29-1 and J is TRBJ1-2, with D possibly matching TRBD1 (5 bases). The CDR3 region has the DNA TGCAGCGTTGATGGCAGGGCGGATGGCTACACCTTC. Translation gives CSVDGRADGYTF. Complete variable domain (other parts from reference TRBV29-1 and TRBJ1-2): SAVISQKPSRDICQRGTSLTIQCQVDSQVTMMFWYRQQPGQSLTLIATANQGSEATYESGFVIDKFPISRPNLTFSTLTVSNMSPEDSSIYLCSVDGRADGYTFGSGTRLTVV.